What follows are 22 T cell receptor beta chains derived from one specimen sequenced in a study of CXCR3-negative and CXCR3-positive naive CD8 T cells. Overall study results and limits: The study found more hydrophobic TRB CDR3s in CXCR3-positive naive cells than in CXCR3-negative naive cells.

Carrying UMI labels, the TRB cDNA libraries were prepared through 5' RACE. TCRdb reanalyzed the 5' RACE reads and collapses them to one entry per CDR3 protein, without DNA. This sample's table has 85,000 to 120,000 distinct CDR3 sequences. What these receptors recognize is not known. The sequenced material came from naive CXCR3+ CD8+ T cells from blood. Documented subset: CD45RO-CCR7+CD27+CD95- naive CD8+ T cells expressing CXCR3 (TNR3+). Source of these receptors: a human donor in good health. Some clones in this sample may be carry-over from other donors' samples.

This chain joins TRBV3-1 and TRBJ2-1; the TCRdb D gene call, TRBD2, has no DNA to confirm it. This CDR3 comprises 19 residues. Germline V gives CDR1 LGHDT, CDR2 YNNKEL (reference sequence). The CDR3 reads CASSPTGTSGGRSYNEQFF.

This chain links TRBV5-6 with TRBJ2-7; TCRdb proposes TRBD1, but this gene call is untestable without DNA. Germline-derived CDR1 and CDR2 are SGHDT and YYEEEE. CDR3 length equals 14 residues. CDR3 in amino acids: CASSTGTEGYEQYF.

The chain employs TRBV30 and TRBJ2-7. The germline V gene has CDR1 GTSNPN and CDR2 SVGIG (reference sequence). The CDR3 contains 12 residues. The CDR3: CAWSQVGNEQYF.

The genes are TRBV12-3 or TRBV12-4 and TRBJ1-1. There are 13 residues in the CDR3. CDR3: CASTLRGGTEAFF.

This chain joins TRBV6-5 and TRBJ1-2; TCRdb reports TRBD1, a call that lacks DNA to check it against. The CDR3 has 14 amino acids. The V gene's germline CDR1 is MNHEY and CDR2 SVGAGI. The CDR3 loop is CASSSSTGNYGYTF.

CDR3 in amino acids: CASSSNRGQGLTDTQYF. The rearrangement joins TRBV7-9 to TRBJ2-3; TCRdb indicates TRBD1, and absent DNA this call remains unverified. Germline lookup yields CDR1 SEHNR and CDR2 FQNEAQ (reference sequence). The CDR3 totals 17 residues. The full variable domain, with the rest looked up from reference TRBV7-9 and TRBJ2-3, is DTGVSQNPRHKITKRGQNVTFRCDPISEHNRLYWYRQTLGQGPEFLTYFQNEAQLEKSRLLSDRFSAERPKGSFSTLEIQRTEQGDSAMYLCASSSNRGQGLTDTQYFGPGTRLTVL.

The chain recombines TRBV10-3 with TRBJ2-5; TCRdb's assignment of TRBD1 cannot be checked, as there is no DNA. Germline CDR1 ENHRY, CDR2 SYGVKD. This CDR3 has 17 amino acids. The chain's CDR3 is CAISDPGQGAYQETQYF.

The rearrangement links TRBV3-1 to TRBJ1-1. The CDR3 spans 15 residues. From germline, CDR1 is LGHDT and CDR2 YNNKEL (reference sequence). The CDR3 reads CASSPSLDLNTEAFF.

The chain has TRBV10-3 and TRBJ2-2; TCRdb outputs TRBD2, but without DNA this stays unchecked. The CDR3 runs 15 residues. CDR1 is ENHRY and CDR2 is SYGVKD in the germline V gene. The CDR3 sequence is CATRGSSGDTGELFF.

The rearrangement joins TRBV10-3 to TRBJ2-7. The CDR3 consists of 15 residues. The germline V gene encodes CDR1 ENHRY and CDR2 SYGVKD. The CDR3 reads CAISESSWSSYEQYF.

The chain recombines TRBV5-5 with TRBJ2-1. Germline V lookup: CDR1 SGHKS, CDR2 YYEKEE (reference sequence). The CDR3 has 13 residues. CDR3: CASSSTDDNEQFF.

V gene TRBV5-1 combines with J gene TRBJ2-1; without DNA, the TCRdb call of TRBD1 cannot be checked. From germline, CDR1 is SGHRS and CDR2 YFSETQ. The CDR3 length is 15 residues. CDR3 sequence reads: CASSLDGRGLNEQFF.

The CDR3 protein is CASTTGTLQFF. The genes are TRBV25-1 and TRBJ2-1; the TCRdb D gene call, TRBD2, has no DNA to confirm it. CDR1 is MGHDK, CDR2 SYGVNS, per germline. The CDR3 extends over 11 amino acids. Full variable domain (outside the CDR3, taken from reference TRBV25-1 and TRBJ2-1): EADIYQTPRYLVIGTGKKITLECSQTMGHDKMYWYQQDPGMELHLIHYSYGVNSTEKGDLSSESTVSRIRTEHFPLTLESARPSHTSQYLCASTTGTLQFFGPGTRLTVL.

CDR3 region: CASSLGLEQYF. V gene TRBV7-2 combines with J gene TRBJ2-7. Germline-derived CDR1 and CDR2 are SGHTA and FQGNSA. The CDR3 covers 11 residues.

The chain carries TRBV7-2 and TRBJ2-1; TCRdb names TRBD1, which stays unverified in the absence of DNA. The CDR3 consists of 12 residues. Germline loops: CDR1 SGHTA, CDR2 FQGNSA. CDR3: CASSFWGNEQFF.

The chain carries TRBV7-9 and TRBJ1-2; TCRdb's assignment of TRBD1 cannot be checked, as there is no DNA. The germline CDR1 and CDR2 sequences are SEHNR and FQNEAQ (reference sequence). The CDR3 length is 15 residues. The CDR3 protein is CASSWADRENYGYTF.

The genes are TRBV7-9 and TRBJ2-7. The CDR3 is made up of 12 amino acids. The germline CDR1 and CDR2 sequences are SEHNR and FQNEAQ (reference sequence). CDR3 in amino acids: CASSSDRSEQYF.

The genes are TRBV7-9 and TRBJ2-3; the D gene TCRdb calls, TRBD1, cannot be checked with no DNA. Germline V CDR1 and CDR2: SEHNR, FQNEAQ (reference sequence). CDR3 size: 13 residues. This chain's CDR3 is CASSPGFGDTQYF.

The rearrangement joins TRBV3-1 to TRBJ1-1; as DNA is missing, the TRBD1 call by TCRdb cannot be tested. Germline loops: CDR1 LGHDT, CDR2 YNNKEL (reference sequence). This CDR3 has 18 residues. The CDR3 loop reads CASSQGLLGTPTGPEAFF.

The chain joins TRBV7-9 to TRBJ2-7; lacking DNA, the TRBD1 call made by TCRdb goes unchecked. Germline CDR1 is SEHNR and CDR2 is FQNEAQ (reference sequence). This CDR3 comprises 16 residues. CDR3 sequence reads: CASSILQGKNYDEQYF.

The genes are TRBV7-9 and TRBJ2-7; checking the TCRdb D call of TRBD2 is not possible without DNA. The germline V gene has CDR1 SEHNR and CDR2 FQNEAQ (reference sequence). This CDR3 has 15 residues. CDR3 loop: CASSSTSGDPYEQYF.

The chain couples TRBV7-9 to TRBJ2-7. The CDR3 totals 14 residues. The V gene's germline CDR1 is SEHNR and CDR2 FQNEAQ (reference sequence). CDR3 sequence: CASSSAGASSEQYF. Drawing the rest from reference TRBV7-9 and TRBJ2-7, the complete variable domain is DTGVSQNPRHKITKRGQNVTFRCDPISEHNRLYWYRQTLGQGPEFLTYFQNEAQLEKSRLLSDRFSAERPKGSFSTLEIQRTEQGDSAMYLCASSSAGASSEQYFGPGTRLTVT.